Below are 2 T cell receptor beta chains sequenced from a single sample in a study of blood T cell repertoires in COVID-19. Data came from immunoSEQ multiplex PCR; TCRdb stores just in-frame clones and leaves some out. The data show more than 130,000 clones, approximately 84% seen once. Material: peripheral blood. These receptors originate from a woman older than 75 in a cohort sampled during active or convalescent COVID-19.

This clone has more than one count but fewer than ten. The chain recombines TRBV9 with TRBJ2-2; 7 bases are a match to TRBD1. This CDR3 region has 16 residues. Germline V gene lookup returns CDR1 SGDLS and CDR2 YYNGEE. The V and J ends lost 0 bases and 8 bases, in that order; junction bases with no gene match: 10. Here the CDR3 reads CASSVEQGSLLGELFF. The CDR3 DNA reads TGTGCCAGCAGCGTAGAACAGGGGTCTTTATTGGGGGAGCTGTTTTTT.

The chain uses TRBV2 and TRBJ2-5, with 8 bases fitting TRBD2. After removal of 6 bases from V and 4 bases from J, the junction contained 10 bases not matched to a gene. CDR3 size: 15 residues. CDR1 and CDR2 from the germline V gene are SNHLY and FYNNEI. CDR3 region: CASRAERGGGETQYF. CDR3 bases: TGTGCCAGCAGGGCCGAACGGGGGGGCGGAGAGACCCAGTACTTC.